A selection of T cell receptor beta chains follows, all from one sample in a study of T-cell memory formation after mild COVID-19. TCRdb re-derived calls from the 5' RACE reads in MiXCR, one entry per CDR3 protein. The sample includes 450,000 to 650,000 distinct CDR3 sequences, about a fifth of them seen just once. The material sequenced was PBMCs or a T cell subset sorted from them (not recorded which). These receptors came from an adult woman who had mild COVID-19 (a few samples of this study predate the infection). Cell type and time point are not known. Both conserved end residues are part of each CDR3. The D gene is left open where the match is weak. Clone sizes are given selectively: once, few, many, or a class where the clone is expanded.

>.|TRBV6-5|.|TRBJ2-1
TGTGCCAGCAGTTACTCTGGGGCGGAAGCCTACAATGAGCAGTTCTTC
CASSYSGAEAYNEQFF
>.|TRBV6-6|TRBD1|TRBJ1-1
TGTGCCAGCAGGTCCGGGACAGGGGGCGGTGGAAACACTGAAGCTTTCTTT
CASRSGTGGGGNTEAFF
>many|TRBV7-9|.|TRBJ2-3
TGTGCCAGCAGCTTAGATCGTGCTAGCACAGATACGCAGTATTTT
CASSLDRASTDTQYF
>few|TRBV18|.|TRBJ1-2
TGTGCCAGCTCACCACCTGGGGTGGCGGACTATGGCTACACCTTC
CASSPPGVADYGYTF
>few|TRBV7-9|TRBD2|TRBJ2-7
TGTGCCAGCAGCTTAACCCTAGCGGGAGGTCGCTTCCTCTACGAGCAGTACTTC
CASSLTLAGGRFLYEQYF
>few|TRBV5-1|.|TRBJ2-7
TGCGCCAGCAGCTCCGAGGGTGGGGGCCAGTCCTACGAGCAGTACTTC
CASSSEGGGQSYEQYF
>few|TRBV27|TRBD1|TRBJ2-7
TGTGCCAGCAGAGCCGGGACAGGGGACTACGAGCAGTACTTC
CASRAGTGDYEQYF
>.|TRBV27|TRBD2|TRBJ2-7
TGTGCCAGCAGTTTCGTTGGGAGGGGAACCGAGCAGTACTTC
CASSFVGRGTEQYF
>.|TRBV6-5|TRBD2|TRBJ2-3
TGTGCCAGCAGAGAAAGCGGGACTACCACAGATACGCAGTATTTT
CASRESGTTTDTQYF
>few|TRBV12-3/TRBV12-4|TRBD1|TRBJ2-2
TGTGCCAGCAGTTCTAGGACAGGGGCCACCGGGGAGCTGTTTTTT
CASSSRTGATGELFF
>few|TRBV12-3/TRBV12-4|.|TRBJ1-2
TGTGCCAGCAGCTTGGACCGAGCCATTACAGGCTACACCTTC
CASSLDRAITGYTF
>.|TRBV20-1|TRBD2|TRBJ2-3
TGCAGTGCTAGACTCTCGCCAGCGGGAGGCGCAGATACGCAGTATTTT
CSARLSPAGGADTQYF
>many|TRBV5-6|.|TRBJ2-5
TGTGCCAGCAGCTTGAGATTCCGGGAGACCCAGTACTTC
CASSLRFRETQYF
>few|TRBV9|TRBD2|TRBJ2-1
TGTGCCAGCAGCGTAGCCCCCAGCGCTATAGCGGGAGGACTGCAATCTGAGCAGTTCTTC
CASSVAPSAIAGGLQSEQFF
>.|TRBV2|.|TRBJ1-5
TGTGCCAGCAGTGCCGTGTCGGGGAATCAGCCCCAGCATTTT
CASSAVSGNQPQHF
>few|TRBV5-4|TRBD2|TRBJ2-7
TGTGCCAGCAGCCCAGCGGGAGGGGCCTCCTACGAGCAGTACTTC
CASSPAGGASYEQYF
>.|TRBV12-3/TRBV12-4|.|TRBJ1-6
TGTGCCACTAGGACAGACAGGAATAATTCACCCCTCCACTTT
CATRTDRNNSPLHF
>few|TRBV24-1|.|TRBJ2-1
TGTGCCACCAGTGACCGTCAGGGCTCCTACAATGAGCAGTTCTTC
CATSDRQGSYNEQFF
>.|TRBV4-1|.|TRBJ2-3
TGCGCCAGCAGCCAAGAGGAAGCGGGCAGCACAGATACGCAGTATTTT
CASSQEEAGSTDTQYF
>.|TRBV9|.|TRBJ2-1
TGTGCCAGCGGGGGGAGACTACACAATGAGCAGTTCTTC
CASGGRLHNEQFF